The present TCR beta chain was sequenced within a study of blood T cell repertoires in COVID-19. At the level of the study: Acute and convalescent COVID-19 specimens originated in the United States, Italy and Spain. PBMCs, B-cell-depleted T cells, or T cells were the source of the cDNA or gDNA that made up the material.

In the source study's methods: Reference gene primer amplification gave estimated nucleated cell counts. Assay used: immunoSEQ multiplex PCR; TCRdb lists only in-frame clones, some missing. That table supplies the V and J calls and clone size; D and trimming were determined from the DNA. The table lists roughly 100,000 clones, 70% to 90% of them singletons. The ends were cut back, 6 bases at V and 1 base at J, with 12 bases in the middle. This CDR3 has 14 residues. CDR1 and CDR2 from the germline V gene are SNHLY and FYNNEI. The chain employs TRBV2 and TRBJ1-1; D is undetermined. This receptor was identified in a man aged 35 to 55 with active or convalescent COVID-19. The sequenced material came from peripheral blood. As DNA, the CDR3 is TGTGCCAGCAGGGATCCGACATCGAACACTGAAGCTTTCTTT. This gives the protein CASRDPTSNTEAFF. The full variable domain, with the rest looked up from reference TRBV2 and TRBJ1-1, is EPEVTQTPSHQVTQMGQEVILRCVPISNHLYFYWYRQILGQKVEFLVSFYNNEISEKSEIFDDQFSVERPDGSNFTLKIRSTKLEDSAMYFCASRDPTSNTEAFFGQGTRLTVV.